The 5 T cell receptor beta chains below all came from one sample that was sequenced in a study of CD8+ T cells in alopecia areata. Treatment meaning: oral pan-JAK inhibitor, 5-10 mg twice daily. cDNA prepared by RNA extraction and subsequent reverse transcription served as the template for sequencing. TCRdb's table, derived via immunoSEQ multiplex PCR, lists solely in-frame clones and lacks some. The sample lists 180,000 or so clones, roughly 64% occurring once. The specimen was CD4+ T cells sorted from blood, collected at week 24, from a patient treated with tofacitinib. The receptors were sampled from a human donor with alopecia areata.

This clone was found once. This chain connects TRBV7-9 to TRBJ2-7; no clear D. The CDR3 is made up of 13 amino acids. V lost 3 bases to trimming and J lost 5 bases, with 11 bases between them. Germline V gene sequence: CDR1 SEHNR, CDR2 FQNEAQ (reference sequence). The CDR3 DNA follows: TGTGCCAGCAGCTTCGCTTCCCCGGACGAGCAGTACTTC. Its translation is CASSFASPDEQYF.

The chain links TRBV5-4 to TRBJ1-1, with D tentatively TRBD1 (5 bases). The length of the CDR3 is 14 residues. V lost 3 bases and J lost 1, with 10 bases in between. The germline V gene encodes CDR1 SGHNT and CDR2 YYREEE (reference sequence). CDR3 sequence (DNA): TGTGCCAGCAGCTATTACGACAGGAACACTGAAGCTTTCTTT. The encoded protein is CASSYYDRNTEAFF.

This clone appeared a few times. The J gene is TRBJ1-4, the V gene TRBV27, with D perhaps matching TRBD1 (6 bases). V dropped 5 bases and J dropped 6 bases, with 10 bases sitting between them. Germline values: CDR1 MNHEY, CDR2 SMNVEV (reference sequence). CDR3 length: 13 residues. CDR3 nucleotide sequence: TGTGCCAGCAGTCGGGGGGGCCATGAAAAACTGTTTTTT. This gives the protein CASSRGGHEKLFF.

In its sample, this clone was seen a few times. V gene TRBV4-3 combines with J gene TRBJ2-2, with D tentatively TRBD1 (5 bases). CDR3 length: 16 residues. Per germline, CDR1 LGHNA and CDR2 YSLEER. V shed 1 base and J shed 6 bases, with 15 bases lying between them. Here the CDR3 reads CASSQVDMGFPGELFF. The CDR3 nucleotides read TGCGCCAGCAGCCAAGTGGACATGGGATTCCCCGGGGAGCTGTTTTTT.

The chain uses TRBV30 and TRBJ2-2; TRBD2 matches at 9 bases. The CDR3 is made up of 14 amino acids. The V gene's germline CDR1 is GTSNPN and CDR2 SVGIG (reference sequence). J was trimmed by 4 bases and V by 5 bases; bases with no gene match: 5. CDR3 coding DNA: TGTGCCTGGTCGACTAGCGGCTTCACCGGGGAGCTGTTTTTT. This sequence encodes CAWSTSGFTGELFF.